This entry describes one TCR beta chain. Antigen specificity is unknown. Germline lookup yields CDR1 SEHNR and CDR2 FQNEAQ (reference sequence). This CDR3 is 16 amino acids long. The V and J ends lost 1 base and 2 bases, in that order; junction bases with no gene match: 4. These data originate in a study of cytotoxic CD8 clonotypes in ibrutinib-treated CLL. About the research overall: The authors obtained response samples at a median of around eleven months of treatment, range 6 to 36. The samples contained 255,043 productive templates on average. They also contained an average of 94,082 productive rearrangements. Study-level points and caveats: Clonality (at baseline) was higher than in age-matched healthy donors and tracked circulating CD8+ T-cell counts. Sustained-remission patients were sampled at one set of times and progressing patients at different ones.

Libraries were prepared by immunoSEQ multiplex PCR; TCRdb keeps only in-frame clonotypes and omits some of them. Altogether approximately 15,000 clones are present, over 60% being singletons, with the ten largest covering 10% to 15%. The sequence came from a human donor with chronic lymphocytic leukemia. The chain combines TRBV7-9 with TRBJ1-2; 10 bases match TRBD1. The source material was PBMCs, sampled before ibrutinib treatment. CDR3 sequence: CASSLGRTGGNYGYTF. CDR3 DNA sequence: TGTGCCAGCAGCTTAGGTCGGACAGGGGGGAACTATGGCTACACCTTC.